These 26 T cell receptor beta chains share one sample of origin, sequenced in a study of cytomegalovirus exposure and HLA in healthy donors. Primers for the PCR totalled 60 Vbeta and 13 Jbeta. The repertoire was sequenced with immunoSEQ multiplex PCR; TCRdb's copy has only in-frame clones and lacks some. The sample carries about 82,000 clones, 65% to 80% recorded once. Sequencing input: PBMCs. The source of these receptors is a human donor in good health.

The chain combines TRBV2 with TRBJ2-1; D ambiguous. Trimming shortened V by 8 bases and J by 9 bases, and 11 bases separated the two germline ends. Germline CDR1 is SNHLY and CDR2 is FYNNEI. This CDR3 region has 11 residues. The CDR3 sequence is CASGSLGEQFF. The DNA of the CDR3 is TGTGCCAGCGGGTCGCTAGGTGAGCAGTTCTTC.

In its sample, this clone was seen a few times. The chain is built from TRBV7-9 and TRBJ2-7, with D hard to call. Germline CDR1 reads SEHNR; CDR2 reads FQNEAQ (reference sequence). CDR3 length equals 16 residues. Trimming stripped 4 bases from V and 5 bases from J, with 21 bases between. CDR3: CASSSTMGFFSHEQYF. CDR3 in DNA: TGTGCCAGCAGCTCTACGATGGGTTTCTTTAGCCACGAGCAGTACTTC.

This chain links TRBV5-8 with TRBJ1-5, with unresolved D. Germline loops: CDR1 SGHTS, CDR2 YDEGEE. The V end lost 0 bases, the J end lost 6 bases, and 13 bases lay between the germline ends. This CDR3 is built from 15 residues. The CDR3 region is CASSLGTLERQPQHF. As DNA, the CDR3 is TGTGCCAGCAGCTTGGGTACACTGGAGCGTCAGCCCCAGCATTTT.

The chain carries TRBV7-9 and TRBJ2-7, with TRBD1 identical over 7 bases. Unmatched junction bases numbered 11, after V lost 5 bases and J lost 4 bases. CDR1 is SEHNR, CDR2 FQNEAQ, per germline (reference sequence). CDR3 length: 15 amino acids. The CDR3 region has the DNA TGTGCCAGCAGCCCACCAACAGGGGAAGTATACGAGCAGTACTTC. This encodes CASSPPTGEVYEQYF. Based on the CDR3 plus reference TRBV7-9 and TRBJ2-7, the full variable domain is DTGVSQNPRHKITKRGQNVTFRCDPISEHNRLYWYRQTLGQGPEFLTYFQNEAQLEKSRLLSDRFSAERPKGSFSTLEIQRTEQGDSAMYLCASSPPTGEVYEQYFGPGTRLTVT.

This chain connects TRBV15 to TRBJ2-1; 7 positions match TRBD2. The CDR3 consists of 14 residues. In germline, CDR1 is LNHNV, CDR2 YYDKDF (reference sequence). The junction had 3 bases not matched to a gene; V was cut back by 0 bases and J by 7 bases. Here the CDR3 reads CATSRDGGRNEQFF. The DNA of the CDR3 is TGTGCCACCAGCAGAGACGGGGGGAGGAATGAGCAGTTCTTC. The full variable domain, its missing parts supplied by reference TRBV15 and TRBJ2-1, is DAMVIQNPRYQVTQFGKPVTLSCSQTLNHNVMYWYQQKSSQAPKLLFHYYDKDFNNEADTPDNFQSRRPNTSFCFLDIRSPGLGDTAMYLCATSRDGGRNEQFFGPGTRLTVL.

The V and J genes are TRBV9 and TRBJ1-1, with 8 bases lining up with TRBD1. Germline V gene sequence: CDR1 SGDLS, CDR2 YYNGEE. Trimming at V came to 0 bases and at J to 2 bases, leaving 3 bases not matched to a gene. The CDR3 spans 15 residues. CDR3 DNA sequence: TGTGCCAGCAGCGTAGTTGCAGGGGGCAACACTGAAGCTTTCTTT. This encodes CASSVVAGGNTEAFF.

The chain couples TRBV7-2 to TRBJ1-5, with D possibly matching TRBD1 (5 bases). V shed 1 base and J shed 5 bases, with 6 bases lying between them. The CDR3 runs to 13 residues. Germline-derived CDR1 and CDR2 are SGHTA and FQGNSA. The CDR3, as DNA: TGTGCCAGCAGCTTAGGCAGGGATCAGCCCCAGCATTTT. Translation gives CASSLGRDQPQHF.

The CDR3 here is CASSFSTGTNYGYTF. The CDR3 bases are TGCGCCAGCAGCTTCTCGACAGGGACTAACTATGGCTACACCTTC. This chain links TRBV5-1 with TRBJ1-2; 7 bases agree with TRBD1. This CDR3 is 15 amino acids long. Germline lookup yields CDR1 SGHRS and CDR2 YFSETQ. With V trimmed by 2 bases and J by 0 bases, 4 bases remained unmatched. Full variable domain (rest looked up from reference TRBV5-1 and TRBJ1-2): KAGVTQTPRYLIKTRGQQVTLSCSPISGHRSVSWYQQTPGQGLQFLFEYFSETQRNKGNFPGRFSGRQFSNSRSEMNVSTLELGDSALYLCASSFSTGTNYGYTFGSGTRLTVV.

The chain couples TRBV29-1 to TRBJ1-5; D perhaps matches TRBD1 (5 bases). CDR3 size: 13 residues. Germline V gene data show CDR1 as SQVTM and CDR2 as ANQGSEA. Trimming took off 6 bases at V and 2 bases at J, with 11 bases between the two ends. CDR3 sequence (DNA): TGCAGCGTCGGAGGGGCGCGCAATCAGCCCCAGCATTTT. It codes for CSVGGARNQPQHF. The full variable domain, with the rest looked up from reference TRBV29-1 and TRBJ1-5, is SAVISQKPSRDICQRGTSLTIQCQVDSQVTMMFWYRQQPGQSLTLIATANQGSEATYESGFVIDKFPISRPNLTFSTLTVSNMSPEDSSIYLCSVGGARNQPQHFGDGTRLSIL.

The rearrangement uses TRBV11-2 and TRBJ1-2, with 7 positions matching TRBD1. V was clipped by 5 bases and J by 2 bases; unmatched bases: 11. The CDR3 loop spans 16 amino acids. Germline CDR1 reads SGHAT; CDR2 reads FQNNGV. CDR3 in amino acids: CASSEEGTAGNYGYTF. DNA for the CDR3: TGTGCCAGCAGCGAGGAGGGGACAGCTGGAAACTATGGCTACACCTTC. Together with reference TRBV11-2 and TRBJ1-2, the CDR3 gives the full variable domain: EAGVAQSPRYKIIEKRQSVAFWCNPISGHATLYWYQQILGQGPKLLIQFQNNGVVDDSQLPKDRFSAERLKGVDSTLKIQPAKLEDSAVYLCASSEEGTAGNYGYTFGSGTRLTVV.

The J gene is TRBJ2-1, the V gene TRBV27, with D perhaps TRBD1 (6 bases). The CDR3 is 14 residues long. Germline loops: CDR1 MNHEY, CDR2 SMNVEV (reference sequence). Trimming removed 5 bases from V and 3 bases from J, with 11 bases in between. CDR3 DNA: TGTGCCAGCAGTGGACAGCAAATCTACAATGAGCAGTTCTTC. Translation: CASSGQQIYNEQFF.

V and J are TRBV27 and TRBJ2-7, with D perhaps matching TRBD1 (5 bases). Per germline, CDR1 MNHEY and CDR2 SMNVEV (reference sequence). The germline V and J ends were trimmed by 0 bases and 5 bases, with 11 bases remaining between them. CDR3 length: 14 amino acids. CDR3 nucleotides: TGTGCCAGCAGTTTATCTTCAGGGCCCAACGAGCAGTACTTC. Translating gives CASSLSSGPNEQYF.

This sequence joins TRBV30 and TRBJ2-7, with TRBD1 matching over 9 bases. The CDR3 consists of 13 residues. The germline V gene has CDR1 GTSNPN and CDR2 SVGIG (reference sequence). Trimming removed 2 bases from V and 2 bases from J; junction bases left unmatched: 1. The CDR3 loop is CAWSRTGAYEQYF. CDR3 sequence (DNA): TGTGCCTGGAGTAGGACAGGGGCCTACGAGCAGTACTTC.

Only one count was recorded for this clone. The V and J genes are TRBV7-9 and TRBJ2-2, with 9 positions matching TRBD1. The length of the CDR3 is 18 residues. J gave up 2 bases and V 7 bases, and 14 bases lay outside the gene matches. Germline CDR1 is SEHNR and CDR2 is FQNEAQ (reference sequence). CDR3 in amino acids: CASTGRPGQGFNTGELFF. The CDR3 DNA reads TGTGCCAGCACGGGCCGACCGGGACAGGGTTTCAACACCGGGGAGCTGTTTTTT.

CDR3 sequence: CSVSREGSYEQYF. DNA for the CDR3: TGCAGCGTTAGTCGGGAGGGCTCTTACGAGCAGTACTTC. This chain uses TRBV29-1 with TRBJ2-7; 8 bases fit TRBD2. The CDR3 covers 13 residues. The ends lost 5 bases at V and 4 bases at J; junction bases unmatched: 7. From germline, CDR1 is SQVTM and CDR2 ANQGSEA.

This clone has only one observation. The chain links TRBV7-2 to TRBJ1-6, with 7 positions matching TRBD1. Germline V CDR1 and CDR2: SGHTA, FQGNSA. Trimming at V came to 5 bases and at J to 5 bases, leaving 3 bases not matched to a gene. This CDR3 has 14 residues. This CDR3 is CASSPGTDNSPLHF. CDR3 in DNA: TGTGCCAGCAGCCCCGGGACAGATAATTCACCCCTCCACTTT.

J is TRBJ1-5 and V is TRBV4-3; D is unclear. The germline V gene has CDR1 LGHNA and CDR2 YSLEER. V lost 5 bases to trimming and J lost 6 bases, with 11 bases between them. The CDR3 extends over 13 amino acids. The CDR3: CASSSYGGQPQHF. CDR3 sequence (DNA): TGCGCCAGCAGCTCATACGGTGGTCAGCCCCAGCATTTT.

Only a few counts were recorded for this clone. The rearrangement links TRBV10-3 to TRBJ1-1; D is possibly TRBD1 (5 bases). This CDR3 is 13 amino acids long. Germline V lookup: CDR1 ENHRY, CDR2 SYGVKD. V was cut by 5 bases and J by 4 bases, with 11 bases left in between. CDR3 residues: CAISTRVGTEAFF. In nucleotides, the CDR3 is TGTGCCATCAGTACCAGGGTGGGCACTGAAGCTTTCTTT.

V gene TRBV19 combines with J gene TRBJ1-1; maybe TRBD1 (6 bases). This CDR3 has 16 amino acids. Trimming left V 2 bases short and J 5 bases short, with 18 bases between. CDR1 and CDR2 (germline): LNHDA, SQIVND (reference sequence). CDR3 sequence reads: CASSIPVRRGLTEAFF. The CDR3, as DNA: TGTGCCAGTAGTATACCCGTTCGGCGGGGGCTTACTGAAGCTTTCTTT.

This CDR3 is CASSQDVASTDTQYF. CDR3 in DNA: TGCGCCAGCAGCCAAGACGTGGCTAGCACAGATACGCAGTATTTT. This chain links TRBV4-3 with TRBJ2-3; D unclear. Germline V CDR1 and CDR2: LGHNA, YSLEER. V gave up 0 bases and J gave up 0 bases, with 7 bases separating them. The length of the CDR3 is 15 residues.

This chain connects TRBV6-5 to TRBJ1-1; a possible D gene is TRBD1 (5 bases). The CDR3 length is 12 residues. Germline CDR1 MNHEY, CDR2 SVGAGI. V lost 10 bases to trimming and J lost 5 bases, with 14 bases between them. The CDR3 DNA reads TGTGCCACCAGCGGGGGGAGGACTGAAGCTTTCTTT. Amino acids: CATSGGRTEAFF.

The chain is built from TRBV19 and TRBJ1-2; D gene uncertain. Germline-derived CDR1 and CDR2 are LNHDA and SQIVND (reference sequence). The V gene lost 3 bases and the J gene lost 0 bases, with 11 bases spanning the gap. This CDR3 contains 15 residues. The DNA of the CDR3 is TGTGCCAGTAGTATCTGGGCCTCAGCTAACTATGGCTACACCTTC. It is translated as CASSIWASANYGYTF.

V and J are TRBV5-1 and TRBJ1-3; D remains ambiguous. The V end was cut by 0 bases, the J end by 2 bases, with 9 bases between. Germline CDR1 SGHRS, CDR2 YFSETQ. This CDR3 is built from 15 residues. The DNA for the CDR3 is TGCGCCAGCAGCTTGGACGGAGTAGCTGGAAACACCATATATTTT. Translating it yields CASSLDGVAGNTIYF.

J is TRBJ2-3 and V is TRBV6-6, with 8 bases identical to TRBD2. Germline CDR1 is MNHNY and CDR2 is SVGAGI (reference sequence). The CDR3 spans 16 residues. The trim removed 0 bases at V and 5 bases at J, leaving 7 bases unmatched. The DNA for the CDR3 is TGTGCCAGCAGTTACTCGGCTAGCGGGCTGCAAGATACGCAGTATTTT. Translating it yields CASSYSASGLQDTQYF.

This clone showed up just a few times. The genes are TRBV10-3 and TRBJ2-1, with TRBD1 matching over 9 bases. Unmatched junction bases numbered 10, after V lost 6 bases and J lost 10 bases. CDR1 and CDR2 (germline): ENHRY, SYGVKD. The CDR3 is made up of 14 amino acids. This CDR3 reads CAIRRDRASEEQFF. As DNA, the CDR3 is TGTGCCATCAGGAGGGACAGGGCGAGTGAGGAGCAGTTCTTC.

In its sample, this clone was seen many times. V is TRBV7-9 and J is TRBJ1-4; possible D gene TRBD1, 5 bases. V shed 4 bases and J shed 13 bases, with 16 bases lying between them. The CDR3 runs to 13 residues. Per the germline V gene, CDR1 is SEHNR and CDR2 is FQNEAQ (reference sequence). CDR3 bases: TGTGCCAGCAGCTCTGCGGGGGTTGAAGGACTGTTTTTT. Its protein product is CASSSAGVEGLFF.